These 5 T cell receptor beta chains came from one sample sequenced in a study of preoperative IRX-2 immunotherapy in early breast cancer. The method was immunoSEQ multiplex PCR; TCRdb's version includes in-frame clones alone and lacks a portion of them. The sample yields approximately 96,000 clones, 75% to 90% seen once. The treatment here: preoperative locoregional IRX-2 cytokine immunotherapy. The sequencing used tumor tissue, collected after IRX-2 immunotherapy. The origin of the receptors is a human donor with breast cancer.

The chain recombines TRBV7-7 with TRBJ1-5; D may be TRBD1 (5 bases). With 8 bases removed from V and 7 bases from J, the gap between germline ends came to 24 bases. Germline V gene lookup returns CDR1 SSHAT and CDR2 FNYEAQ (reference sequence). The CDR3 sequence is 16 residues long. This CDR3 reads CASGASGEGLMQPQHF. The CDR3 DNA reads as TGTGCCAGCGGAGCTTCTGGGGAGGGACTAATGCAGCCCCAGCATTTT.

In DNA, the CDR3 is TGTGCCAGCAGTCCATCGACAGGGGGGTCCTACGAGCAGTACTTC. This encodes CASSPSTGGSYEQYF. The V call is TRBV9, the J call TRBJ2-7, with TRBD1 matching 9 bases. Germline V gene lookup returns CDR1 SGDLS and CDR2 YYNGEE. The CDR3 totals 15 residues. J lost 1 base, V lost 5 bases, and 7 bases had no gene match.

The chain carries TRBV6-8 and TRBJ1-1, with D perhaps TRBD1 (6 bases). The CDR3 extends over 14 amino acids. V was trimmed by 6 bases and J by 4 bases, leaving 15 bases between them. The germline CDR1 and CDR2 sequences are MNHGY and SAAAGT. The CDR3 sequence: CASRDPRGRTEAFF. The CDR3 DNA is TGTGCCAGCAGGGACCCCCGGGGGCGCACTGAAGCTTTCTTT.

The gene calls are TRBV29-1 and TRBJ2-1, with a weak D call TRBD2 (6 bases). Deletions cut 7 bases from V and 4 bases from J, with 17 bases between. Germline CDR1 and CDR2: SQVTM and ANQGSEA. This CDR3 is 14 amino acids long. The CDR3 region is CSEGRGKGYNEQFF. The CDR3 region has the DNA TGCAGCGAAGGGCGCGGGAAGGGTTACAATGAGCAGTTCTTC.

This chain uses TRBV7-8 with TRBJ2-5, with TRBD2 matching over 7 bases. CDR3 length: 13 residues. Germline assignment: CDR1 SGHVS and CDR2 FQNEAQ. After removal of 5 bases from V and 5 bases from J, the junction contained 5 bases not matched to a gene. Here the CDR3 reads CASSPGGAETQYF. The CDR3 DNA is TGTGCCAGCAGCCCGGGGGGAGCGGAGACCCAGTACTTC.